This T cell receptor (beta chain) was profiled in a study of blood T cell repertoires in COVID-19. On the study more broadly: Researchers got acute and convalescent COVID-19 samples from the United States, Italy and Spain. Sources were T cells, B-cell-depleted T cells, or PBMCs; the material itself was cDNA or gDNA.

The CDR3 extends over 12 amino acids. Germline-derived CDR1 and CDR2 are ENHRY and SYGVKD. Trimming stripped 7 bases from V and 0 bases from J, with 7 bases between. Original methodology: By means of reference gene primer amplification, nucleated cell counts were estimated. TCRdb's table, derived via immunoSEQ multiplex PCR, lists solely in-frame clones and lacks some. That table furnishes V, J and clone size, whereas the DNA furnished D and trimming. The repertoire holds under 40,000 clones, with 70% to 90% as singletons. This receptor was obtained from a woman older than 75 with active or convalescent COVID-19. V is TRBV10-3 and J is TRBJ2-7, with D possibly TRBD2 on 6 matching bases. The sequencing input was peripheral blood. The CDR3 region is CAITGDSYEQYF. As DNA, the CDR3 is TGTGCCATCACGGGGGACTCCTACGAGCAGTACTTC.